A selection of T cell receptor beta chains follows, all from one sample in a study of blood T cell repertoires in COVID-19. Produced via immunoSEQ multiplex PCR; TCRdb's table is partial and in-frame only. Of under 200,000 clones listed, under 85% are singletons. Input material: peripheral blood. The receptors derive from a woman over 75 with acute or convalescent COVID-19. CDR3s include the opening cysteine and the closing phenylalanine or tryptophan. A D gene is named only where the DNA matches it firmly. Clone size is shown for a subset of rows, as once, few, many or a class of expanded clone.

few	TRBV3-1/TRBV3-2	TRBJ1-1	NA	TGTGCCAGCAGCCACGGGGGGTACACTGAAGCTTTCTTT	CASSHGGYTEAFF
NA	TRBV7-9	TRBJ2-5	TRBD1	TGTGCCAGCAGCTTAGGACAGGGGGAGACCCAGTACTTC	CASSLGQGETQYF
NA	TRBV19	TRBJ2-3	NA	TGTGCCACTTATGGAGGGGACACAGATACGCAGTATTTT	CATYGGDTDTQYF
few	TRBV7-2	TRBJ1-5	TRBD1	TGTGCCAGCAGCTTAGGAGGGGGCCAGAACAATCAGCCCCAGCATTTT	CASSLGGGQNNQPQHF
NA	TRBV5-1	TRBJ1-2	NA	TGCGCCAGCAGGTCCGACGGGGATGGCTACACCTTC	CASRSDGDGYTF
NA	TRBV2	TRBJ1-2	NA	TGTGCCAGCAGTGAATCGGGGGTCCGGTATGGCTACACCTTC	CASSESGVRYGYTF
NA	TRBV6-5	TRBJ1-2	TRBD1	TGTGCCAGCAATATAGGGGACAGGCTGTCTGGCTACACCTTC	CASNIGDRLSGYTF
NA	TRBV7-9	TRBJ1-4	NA	TGTGCCAGCAGCTTAGGGGGCACTGGTGAAAAACTGTTTTTT	CASSLGGTGEKLFF
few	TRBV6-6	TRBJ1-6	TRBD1	TGTGCCAGCAGTCTTGTCCAGCTTTTAGGGGGCAATTCACCCCTCCACTTT	CASSLVQLLGGNSPLHF
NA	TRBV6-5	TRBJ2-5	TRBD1	TGTGCCAGCAGTCCTTATGACAGGGATGAGACCCAGTACTTC	CASSPYDRDETQYF
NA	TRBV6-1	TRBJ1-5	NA	TGTGCCAGCAGTTTGGGGGGGGACAATCAGCCCCAGCATTTT	CASSLGGDNQPQHF
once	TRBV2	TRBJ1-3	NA	TGTGCCAGCAGTACACAGACACCCTACTCTGGAAACACCATATATTTT	CASSTQTPYSGNTIYF
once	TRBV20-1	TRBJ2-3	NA	TGCAGTGCTAGTTCCGTCACAGATACGCAGTATTTT	CSASSVTDTQYF
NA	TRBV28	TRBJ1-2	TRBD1	TGTGCCAGCAGCTACCTGACAGGGATGTATGGCTACACCTTC	CASSYLTGMYGYTF
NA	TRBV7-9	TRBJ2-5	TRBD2	TGTGCCAGCAGCTTAACGGCGGGGGAAGAGACCCAGTACTTC	CASSLTAGEETQYF
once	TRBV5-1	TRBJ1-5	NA	TGCGCCAGCAGCCTGGACAGTCCTAATCAGCCCCAGCATTTT	CASSLDSPNQPQHF
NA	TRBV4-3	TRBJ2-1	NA	TGCGCCAGCAGCCAACGATGGGCAGCGGGCTCCTACAATGAGCAGTTCTTC	CASSQRWAAGSYNEQFF
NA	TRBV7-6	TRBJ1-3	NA	TGTGCCAGCAGCCCCAGTGGGGGGAGAGGAAACACCATATATTTT	CASSPSGGRGNTIYF
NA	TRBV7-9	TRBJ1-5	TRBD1	TGTGCCAGCAGCTTTTCGCTACAGGGGGCAGGCAATCAGCCCCAGCATTTT	CASSFSLQGAGNQPQHF
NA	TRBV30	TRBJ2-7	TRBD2	TGTGCCTGGGCGGGACTAGCGGGGTCCGAGCAGTACTTC	CAWAGLAGSEQYF
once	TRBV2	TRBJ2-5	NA	TGTGCCAGCAGCCTGGAGAGGGAGACCCAGTACTTC	CASSLERETQYF
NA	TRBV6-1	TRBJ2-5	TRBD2	TGTGCCAGCAGTGACGGACTAGCGGGGATCGGGGAGACCCAGTACTTC	CASSDGLAGIGETQYF
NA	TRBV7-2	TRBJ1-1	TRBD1	TGTGCCAGCATCGAGGGGGCACGGAGGACTGAAGCTTTCTTT	CASIEGARRTEAFF
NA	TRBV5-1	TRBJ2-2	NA	TGCGCCAGCAGCTTGGACGTAGGAGCGGGGAACACCGGGGAGCTGTTTTTT	CASSLDVGAGNTGELFF
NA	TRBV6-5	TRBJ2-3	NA	TGTGCCAGCAGTAACATGCATCAGGGGCCAGATACGCAGTATTTT	CASSNMHQGPDTQYF
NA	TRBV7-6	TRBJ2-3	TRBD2	TGTGCCAGCAGCTTAGTAACTAGCGGGAGCACAGATACGCAGTATTTT	CASSLVTSGSTDTQYF
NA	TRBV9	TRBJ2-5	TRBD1	TGTGCCAGCAGCGGTCCGGGACAGCATCAAGAGACCCAGTACTTC	CASSGPGQHQETQYF
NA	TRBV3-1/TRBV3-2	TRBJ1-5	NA	TGTGCCAGCAGCCAAGGGCCAGTTAGCAATCAGCCCCAGCATTTT	CASSQGPVSNQPQHF
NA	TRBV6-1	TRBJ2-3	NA	TGTGCCAGCAGTGCGTTGCGGGCAACTAGCACAGATACGCAGTATTTT	CASSALRATSTDTQYF
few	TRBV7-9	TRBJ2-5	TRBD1	TGTGCCAGCAGCGGTGACAGGGGGACCCCTTACAGTGAGACCCAGTACTTC	CASSGDRGTPYSETQYF
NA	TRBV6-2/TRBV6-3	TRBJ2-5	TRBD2	TGTGCCAGCAGTTCCTATAAAGCGGGGGCAGGGGAGACCCAGTACTTC	CASSSYKAGAGETQYF
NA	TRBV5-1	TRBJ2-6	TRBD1	TGCGCCAGCAGCTTGGTAGGACAGGGGCTCTCTGGGGCCAACGTCCTGACTTTC	CASSLVGQGLSGANVLTF
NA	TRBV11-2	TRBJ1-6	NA	TGTGCCAGCAGCTTTCAGTATTCACCCCTCCACTTT	CASSFQYSPLHF
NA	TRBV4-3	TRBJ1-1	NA	TGCGCCAGCAGCCAAGATGCGGGGTCGGGCACTGAAGCTTTCTTT	CASSQDAGSGTEAFF
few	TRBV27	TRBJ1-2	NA	TGTGCCAGCAGTTTATCGCCAGATAACTATGGCTACACCTTC	CASSLSPDNYGYTF
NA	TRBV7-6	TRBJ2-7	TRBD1	TGTGCCAGCAGCAACACCGGGACAGAGACCTACGAGCAGTACTTC	CASSNTGTETYEQYF
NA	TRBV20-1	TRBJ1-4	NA	TGCAGTGCTAGTCCAGGGACAACTAATGAAAAACTGTTTTTT	CSASPGTTNEKLFF
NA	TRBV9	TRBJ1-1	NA	TGTGCCAGCAGCCGGACGCAGGGATTTGAAGCTTTCTTT	CASSRTQGFEAFF
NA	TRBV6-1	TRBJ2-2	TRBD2	TGTGCCAGCAGTGAAGCGCTTTTGGCGGGAGGGCACACCGGGGAGCTGTTTTTT	CASSEALLAGGHTGELFF
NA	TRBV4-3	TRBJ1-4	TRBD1	TGCGCCAGCAGCCGAGACAGGGTCCCCTTGAGTGTGGAAAAACTGTTTTTT	CASSRDRVPLSVEKLFF
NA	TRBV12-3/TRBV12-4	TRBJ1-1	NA	TGTGCCAGCAGTTCAATAGGGGATTCTGAAGCTTTCTTT	CASSSIGDSEAFF
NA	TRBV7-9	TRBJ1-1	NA	TGTGCCAGCAGCTTAGTAGCCACTGAAGCTTTCTTT	CASSLVATEAFF
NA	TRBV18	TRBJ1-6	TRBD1	TGTGCCAGCTCAATCGGACAGGGGGGGAATTCACCCCTCCACTTT	CASSIGQGGNSPLHF
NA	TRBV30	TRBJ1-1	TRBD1	TGTGCCTGGAGCGTCCGAGGGACAGCAGCTTTCTTT	CAWSVRGTAAFF
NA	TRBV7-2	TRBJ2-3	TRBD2	TGTGCCAGCAGCCGCAGCGGGGGGATAGCAGATACGCAGTATTTT	CASSRSGGIADTQYF
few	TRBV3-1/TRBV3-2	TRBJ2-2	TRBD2	TGTGCCAGCAGCCAACTAGCGGGAGGGCCCGGGGAGCTGTTTTTT	CASSQLAGGPGELFF
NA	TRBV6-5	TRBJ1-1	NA	TGTGCCAGCAGACAACAGGGATCTGAAGCTTTCTTT	CASRQQGSEAFF
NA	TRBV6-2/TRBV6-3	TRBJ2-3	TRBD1	TGTGCCAGCAGTTCCTTCCAAGCGGGCAGGACAGGGCACTCTAGCACAGATACGCAGTATTTT	CASSSFQAGRTGHSSTDTQYF
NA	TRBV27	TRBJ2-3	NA	TGTGCCAGCAGTTTATGGGCATCCGATACGCAGTATTTT	CASSLWASDTQYF
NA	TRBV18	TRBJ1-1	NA	TGTGCCAGCTCACCACCGCTAGGCACTGAAGCTTTCTTT	CASSPPLGTEAFF
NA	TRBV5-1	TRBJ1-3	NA	TGCGCCAGCAGCGAACAACCCCAGGGTGACTCTGGAAACACCATATATTTT	CASSEQPQGDSGNTIYF
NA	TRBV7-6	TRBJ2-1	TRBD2	TGTGCCAGCAGCATCCAAGGCGGGACTAGCGGGGGTGAGCAGTTCTTC	CASSIQGGTSGGEQFF
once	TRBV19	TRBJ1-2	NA	TGTGCCAGTAGTCCTTCTTTTGGACAAGGGAGGGGGAACTATGGCTACACCTTC	CASSPSFGQGRGNYGYTF
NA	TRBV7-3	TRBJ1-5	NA	TGTGCCAGCAGCTTAGAGGCCGGGAACAGTCAGCCCCAGCATTTT	CASSLEAGNSQPQHF